This TCR beta chain was sequenced in a study of blood T cell repertoires in COVID-19. As for the study in general: PBMCs, B-cell-depleted T cells, or T cells were the source of the cDNA or gDNA that made up the material.

Per the original methods: Reference gene primers were amplified, and this amplification served to estimate nucleated cell counts. The repertoire was sequenced with immunoSEQ multiplex PCR; TCRdb's copy has only in-frame clones and lacks some. V, J and clone size were drawn from that table, and D and trimming were deduced from the DNA. The table records about 210,000 clones, about 92% of them present only once. The length of the CDR3 is 15 residues. Trimming cost V 5 bases and J 9 bases; bases outside gene matches: 8. CDR1 and CDR2 from the germline V gene are SGHRS and YFSETQ. This clonotype originated in a man younger than 45 with acute or convalescent COVID-19. Sequencing input: peripheral blood. The V call is TRBV5-1, the J call TRBJ1-6, with TRBD1 matching over 10 bases. The CDR3 is CASSSGQGVASPLHF. In DNA, the CDR3 is TGCGCCAGCAGTTCAGGACAGGGGGTCGCTTCACCCCTCCACTTT.